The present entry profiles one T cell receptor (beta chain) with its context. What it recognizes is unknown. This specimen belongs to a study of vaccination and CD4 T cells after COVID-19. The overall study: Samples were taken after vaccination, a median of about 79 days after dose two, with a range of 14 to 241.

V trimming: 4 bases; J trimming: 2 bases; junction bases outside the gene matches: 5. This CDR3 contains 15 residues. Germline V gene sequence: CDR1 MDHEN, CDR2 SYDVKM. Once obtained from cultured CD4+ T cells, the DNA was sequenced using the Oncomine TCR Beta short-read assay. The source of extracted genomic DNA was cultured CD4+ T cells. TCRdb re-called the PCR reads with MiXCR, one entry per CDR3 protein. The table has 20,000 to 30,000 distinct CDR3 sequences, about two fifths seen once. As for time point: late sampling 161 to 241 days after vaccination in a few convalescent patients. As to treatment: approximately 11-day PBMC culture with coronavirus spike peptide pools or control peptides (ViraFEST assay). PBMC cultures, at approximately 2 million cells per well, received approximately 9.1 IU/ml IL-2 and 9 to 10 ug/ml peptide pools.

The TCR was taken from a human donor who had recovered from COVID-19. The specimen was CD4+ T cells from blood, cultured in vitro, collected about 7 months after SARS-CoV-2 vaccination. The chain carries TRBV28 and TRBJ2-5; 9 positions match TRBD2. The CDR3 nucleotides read TGTGCCAGCAGTTCAAGACTAGCGGTACAAGAGACCCAGTACTTC. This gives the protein CASSSRLAVQETQYF.